This is a list of T cell receptor beta chains from one sample in a study of regulatory T cells in long-lasting Graves disease. TCRdb analysed the multiplex PCR reads with MiXCR anew, one entry per CDR3 protein. The data show about 540,000 distinct CDR3 sequences, around an eighth seen once. The same sample was also used in a study of T cells in Graves' hyperthyroidism and ophthalmopathy.

The material was peripheral blood mononuclear cells (PBMCs), obtained at new diagnosis, from a patient treated with antithyroid drugs. Every receptor here comes from a man aged 25 to 45 with Graves disease. CDR3s include the opening cysteine and the closing phenylalanine or tryptophan. D genes are given only for firm matches. Where a row states a size, it is once, few, many or the class of an expanded clone; other rows omit it.

D gene	J gene	clone size	V gene	CDR3 DNA	CDR3 protein
TRBD2	TRBJ2-1	many	TRBV29-1	TGCAGCGTGCCGGGACTAGCGGGACCCGTCGATGAGCAGTTCTTC	CSVPGLAGPVDEQFF
.	TRBJ2-1	.	TRBV5-1	TGCGCCAGCAGCTTGGAAGGGGGGATTGGAAATGAGCAGTTCTTC	CASSLEGGIGNEQFF
.	TRBJ2-7	few	TRBV5-1	TGCGCCAGCAGCAAGGGAGGGGGCTCCTACGAGCAGTACTTC	CASSKGGGSYEQYF
TRBD1	TRBJ2-7	many	TRBV10-3	TGTGCCATCAGTGACGGGACAGCCTACGAGCAGTACTTC	CAISDGTAYEQYF
TRBD1	TRBJ1-1	many	TRBV30	TGTGCCTGGCAGACAGGGAGAACTGAAGCTTTCTTT	CAWQTGRTEAFF
.	TRBJ2-7	.	TRBV11-2	TGTGCCAGCAGCTTAGATCGGCGCTACGAGCAGTACTTC	CASSLDRRYEQYF
.	TRBJ2-1	few	TRBV7-9	TGTGCCAGCAGCGCCCGTGGCGGGCTTCGCGGCGATGAGCAGTTCTTC	CASSARGGLRGDEQFF
TRBD2	TRBJ2-1	few	TRBV14	TGTGCCAGCAGCCAAGGGGGACTAGCCAGGTCCTACAATGAGCAGTTCTTC	CASSQGGLARSYNEQFF
.	TRBJ2-3	few	TRBV7-2	TGTGCCAGCAGCCAGGACCTGGAGGTTGATACGCAGTATTTT	CASSQDLEVDTQYF
.	TRBJ2-5	many	TRBV7-2	TGTGCCAGCAGCTTAGCCCGGGGTCCACAAGAGACCCAGTACTTC	CASSLARGPQETQYF
TRBD1	TRBJ2-2	many	TRBV2	TGTGCCAGCTTTAAAACCGGGACAGGAAGAAACACCGGGGAGCTGTTTTTT	CASFKTGTGRNTGELFF
.	TRBJ1-2	.	TRBV2	TGTGCCAGCTGGGCCAAGTTTCTCTATGGCTACACCTTC	CASWAKFLYGYTF
TRBD1	TRBJ1-4	.	TRBV20-1	TGCAGTGCTTCGTCTCAGGGGGTTGATGAAAAACTGTTTTTT	CSASSQGVDEKLFF
.	TRBJ1-1	many	TRBV20-1	TGCAGTTCCCAGGGTGGGGCTGAAGCTTTCTTT	CSSQGGAEAFF
TRBD2	TRBJ2-1	many	TRBV20-1	TGCAGTGCTATTTTGACTAGCGGGTCCAATGAGCAGTTCTTC	CSAILTSGSNEQFF
TRBD2	TRBJ2-1	many	TRBV30	TGTGCCTGGGGCCCGACTAGCACGTACAATGAGCAGTTCTTC	CAWGPTSTYNEQFF
TRBD2	TRBJ2-1	few	TRBV20-1	TGCAGTGCTAGAAGATCTAGCGGGCCTTCCAGCTCCTACAATGAGCAGTTCTTC	CSARRSSGPSSSYNEQFF
.	TRBJ2-3	many	TRBV12-3/TRBV12-4	TGTGCCAGCCGAGGACTCTATGAAGATACGCAGTATTTT	CASRGLYEDTQYF
.	TRBJ1-4	few	TRBV10-2	TGCGCCAGCAGTGAGGGTGTTGAAAAACTGTTTTTT	CASSEGVEKLFF
TRBD2	TRBJ2-1	.	TRBV7-2	TGTGCCAGCAGCGTGACTAGCGGGAGTCAAAGCTACAATGAGCAGTTCTTC	CASSVTSGSQSYNEQFF
.	TRBJ2-1	many	TRBV6-2/TRBV6-3	TGCGCCAGCAGTGAAGGACAGTCCTACAATGAGCAGTTCTTC	CASSEGQSYNEQFF
.	TRBJ2-1	once	TRBV4-2	TGTGCCAGCAGCCAAGCTGTAGCCTATGAGCAGTTCTTC	CASSQAVAYEQFF
.	TRBJ2-1	.	TRBV20-1	TGCAGTGCCATGGAATACAATGAGCAGTTCTTC	CSAMEYNEQFF
.	TRBJ2-6	many	TRBV12-3/TRBV12-4	TGTGCCAGCAGTTCAGGGAGCTCTGGGGCCAACGTCCTGACTTTC	CASSSGSSGANVLTF